One sample yielded the 2 T cell receptor beta chains listed below, sequenced in a study of breast tumors, draining lymph nodes, adjacent tissues. Breast cancer patients provided tissue from their axillary draining lymph nodes. TCRdb reprocessed the multiplex PCR reads with MiXCR, giving one entry per CDR3 protein. The sample carries nearly 110,000 distinct CDR3 sequences, around 30% recorded once. Sequenced input: axillary lymph node tissue. All receptors come from a female donor with breast cancer. Some clones in this sample may be carry-over from other donors' samples.

This clonotype was found many times. The chain couples TRBV7-9 to TRBJ1-1; TRBD1 agrees at 8 bases. This CDR3 region has 14 residues. CDR1 and CDR2 from the germline V gene are SEHNR and FQNEAQ (reference sequence). V shed 6 bases and J 11 bases; nucleotides not matched to a gene: 14. The CDR3 sequence: CASRFNPGQESAFF. The CDR3 DNA reads as TGTGCCAGCAGGTTCAATCCGGGACAGGAGAGCGCTTTCTTT.

The sample holds many counts of this clonotype. This chain links TRBV6-1 with TRBJ2-6; 8 bases agree with TRBD1. This CDR3 spans 18 amino acids. Germline values: CDR1 MNHNS, CDR2 SASEGT. The V gene end was trimmed by 6 bases and the J gene end by 0 bases; junction bases not matched to a gene: 10. The CDR3 DNA follows: TGTGCCAGCAGGTATTACAGGGGGAAAAGCTCTGGGGCCAACGTCCTGACTTTC. Translation gives CASRYYRGKSSGANVLTF.